Below are 18 T cell receptor beta chains sequenced from a single sample in a study of blood T cell repertoires in COVID-19. TCRdb's copy holds only in-frame clones and misses some; the assay was immunoSEQ multiplex PCR. The data hold roughly 200,000 clones, with roughly 90% observed a single time. The specimen sequenced was peripheral blood. The receptors were sampled from a man in his late teens or twenties with active or convalescent COVID-19.

The gene calls are TRBV30 and TRBJ2-7; TRBD1 agrees at 7 bases. Germline CDR1 reads GTSNPN; CDR2 reads SVGIG (reference sequence). CDR3 length: 12 amino acids. Unmatched junction bases numbered 4, after V lost 4 bases and J lost 4 bases. The CDR3 DNA reads TGTGCCTGGACAGGGGGTACGTACGAGCAGTACTTC. This translates into CAWTGGTYEQYF. The whole variable domain, filled in from reference TRBV30 and TRBJ2-7, reads SQTIHQWPATLVQPVGSPLSLECTVEGTSNPNLYWYRQAAGRGLQLLFYSVGIGQISSEVPQNLSASRPQDRQFILSSKKLLLSDSGFYLCAWTGGTYEQYFGPGTRLTVT.

CDR3 in DNA: TGTGCCAGCAGCCACTACCAGAACACTGAAGCTTTCTTT. Protein product: CASSHYQNTEAFF. The chain uses TRBV3-1 (or the pseudogene TRBV3-2) and TRBJ1-1; D is ambiguous. CDR3 length: 13 residues. Trimming left V 3 bases short and J 1 base short, with 6 bases between. Germline V lookup: CDR1 LGHDT, CDR2 YNNKEL (reference sequence).

The chain joins TRBV2 to TRBJ1-2, with TRBD1 as a possible D gene (5 bases). This CDR3 has 15 amino acids. Germline lookup yields CDR1 SNHLY and CDR2 FYNNEI. Trimming shortened V by 2 bases and J by 8 bases, and 18 bases separated the two germline ends. CDR3 region: CASSEWGSDPWGYTF. Written as DNA, the CDR3 is TGTGCCAGCAGTGAATGGGGCAGCGACCCATGGGGCTACACCTTC.

In regard to this clone: An end of the junction does not agree with germline; a read error may underlie this. This rearrangement joins TRBV30 to TRBJ1-3; D call uncertain. The CDR3 extends over 11 amino acids. Germline V gene sequence: CDR1 GTSNPN, CDR2 SVGIG (reference sequence). CDR3 DNA sequence: TGTGCCTGGAGTGTAAGCGGCTGGCCCCATTTT. Amino acid sequence: CAWSVSGWPHF.

This clone was picked up one time. This chain links TRBV19 with TRBJ2-2; the D gene is possibly TRBD1 (5 bases). The germline V gene has CDR1 LNHDA and CDR2 SQIVND (reference sequence). V lost 6 bases to trimming and J lost 1 base, with 9 bases between them. The CDR3 spans 14 residues. CDR3 protein: CASSHGQNTGELFF. CDR3 nucleotides: TGTGCCAGTAGCCACGGACAGAACACCGGGGAGCTGTTTTTT.

The chain is built from TRBV10-1 and TRBJ1-4, with D unclear. The germline gives CDR1 WNHNN, CDR2 SYGVQD (reference sequence). This CDR3 has 13 amino acids. Trimming took 9 bases from V and 0 from J, leaving 8 bases between them. CDR3 bases: TGCGCCAGAGACACAGCAACTAATGAAAAACTGTTTTTT. Amino acids: CARDTATNEKLFF.

The chain carries TRBV29-1 and TRBJ2-6; TRBD1 matches at 7 bases. V lost 1 base and J lost 1; bases outside the gene matches: 1. The germline V gene has CDR1 SQVTM and CDR2 ANQGSEA. This CDR3 spans 15 amino acids. CDR3 in amino acids: CSVEGQGSGANVLTF. CDR3 coding DNA: TGCAGCGTTGAAGGACAGGGATCTGGGGCCAACGTCCTGACTTTC.

The V gene is TRBV5-1, the J gene TRBJ2-2; a possible D gene is TRBD2 (6 bases). This CDR3 has 16 amino acids. Germline V gene lookup returns CDR1 SGHRS and CDR2 YFSETQ. The V and J ends lost 4 bases and 3 bases respectively, with 16 bases between them. CDR3 coding DNA: TGCGCCAGCAGCCCGGGTGGTAGCGGATACACCGGGGAGCTGTTTTTT. It yields the protein CASSPGGSGYTGELFF. Combining the CDR3 with reference TRBV5-1 and TRBJ2-2 gives the whole variable domain KAGVTQTPRYLIKTRGQQVTLSCSPISGHRSVSWYQQTPGQGLQFLFEYFSETQRNKGNFPGRFSGRQFSNSRSEMNVSTLELGDSALYLCASSPGGSGYTGELFFGEGSRLTVL.

This sequence joins TRBV18 and TRBJ2-7; 9 nucleotides match TRBD2. Germline CDR1 and CDR2: KGHSH and LQKENI. CDR3 length: 14 amino acids. With V trimmed by 2 bases and J by 5 bases, 4 bases remained unmatched. CDR3 DNA: TGTGCCAGCTCACCAGCGGGGGGGTATGACGAGCAGTACTTC. Its protein is CASSPAGGYDEQYF.

Details on this clone: Being one base from a much bigger clone, this may be a read error. The chain links TRBV5-4 to TRBJ2-1; 14 positions match TRBD2. The CDR3 sequence is 15 residues long. Looked up from germline, CDR1 is SGHNT and CDR2 is YYREEE (reference sequence). The trim removed 4 bases at V and 8 bases at J, leaving 5 bases unmatched. The CDR3: CASSPGTSGSDEQFF. For the CDR3, the DNA is TGTGCCAGCAGCCCGGGGACTAGCGGGAGCGATGAGCAGTTCTTC.

This chain connects TRBV10-3 to TRBJ2-7; D is ambiguous. The CDR3 has 13 amino acids. V lost 9 bases and J 1 base, leaving 13 bases between the germline ends. The V gene's germline CDR1 is ENHRY and CDR2 SYGVKD. In DNA form, the CDR3 reads TGTGCCATAGGTGGGCAGACATCCTACGAGCAGTACTTC. Amino acid sequence: CAIGGQTSYEQYF.

V and J are TRBV5-1 and TRBJ1-2; 10 bases agree with TRBD1. The V gene end was trimmed by 4 bases and the J gene end by 12 bases; junction bases not matched to a gene: 12. The germline V gene has CDR1 SGHRS and CDR2 YFSETQ. There are 14 residues in the CDR3. The CDR3 nucleotides read TGCGCCAGCAGCCAAGGGACAGGGGACGCGCGGCACACCTTC. This sequence encodes CASSQGTGDARHTF.

This chain links TRBV5-6 with TRBJ1-1; TRBD1 aligns across 8 bases. In germline, CDR1 is SGHDT, CDR2 YYEEEE. The junction had 9 bases not matched to a gene; V was cut back by 1 base and J by 1 base. This CDR3 comprises 17 residues. The CDR3 loop is CASSLLGQGAWNTEAFF. CDR3 sequence (DNA): TGTGCCAGCAGCTTGTTAGGCCAGGGGGCATGGAACACTGAAGCTTTCTTT.

This chain joins TRBV19 and TRBJ1-1; 7 bases line up with TRBD1. From germline, CDR1 is LNHDA and CDR2 SQIVND (reference sequence). The CDR3 has 14 amino acids. The ends lost 6 bases at V and 4 bases at J; junction bases unmatched: 8. The CDR3 sequence is CASRQKRQGTEAFF. The CDR3 DNA is TGTGCCAGTAGACAAAAACGACAGGGCACTGAAGCTTTCTTT.

The CDR3 nucleotides read TGTGCCAGCAGGCGACAGGACTATGGCTACACCTTC. Protein: CASRRQDYGYTF. The chain has TRBV2 and TRBJ1-2; weak D call: TRBD1 (6 bases). The V gene lost 6 bases and the J gene lost 3 bases, with 8 bases spanning the gap. From germline, CDR1 is SNHLY and CDR2 FYNNEI. CDR3 length equals 12 residues.

The chain uses TRBV10-3 and TRBJ1-2; 9 bases are a match to TRBD1. CDR3 length: 13 residues. Trimming at V came to 3 bases and at J to 7 bases, leaving 3 bases not matched to a gene. Germline V lookup: CDR1 ENHRY, CDR2 SYGVKD. The CDR3, as DNA: TGTGCCATCAGTGACGACAGGGGGTTTGGCTACACCTTC. It codes for CAISDDRGFGYTF.

This clone was observed a few times. The V and J genes are TRBV19 and TRBJ2-7; TRBD1 aligns across 8 bases. In germline, CDR1 is LNHDA, CDR2 SQIVND (reference sequence). The ends lost 5 bases at V and 2 bases at J; junction bases unmatched: 5. The length of the CDR3 is 14 residues. Written as DNA, the CDR3 is TGTGCCAGTAGTGGACAGGGTCCTCCCTACGAGCAGTACTTC. Encoded protein: CASSGQGPPYEQYF.

V and J are TRBV7-2 and TRBJ2-7, with 8 nucleotides matching TRBD2. Germline-derived CDR1 and CDR2 are SGHTA and FQGNSA. Losses at the gene ends were 3 bases for V and 0 bases for J; bases not matched to a gene: 10. The CDR3 is 17 amino acids. DNA of the CDR3: TGTGCCAGCAGCTTTGGCCAAACTAGCGGAAGCTCCTACGAGCAGTACTTC. Translation: CASSFGQTSGSSYEQYF.